Below are 14 T cell receptor beta chains sequenced from a single sample in a study of beta chain features in type 1 diabetes. Expressed TCRB transcripts were sequenced because the entire RNA isolate underwent reverse transcription. Clones were sequenced by immunoSEQ multiplex PCR, and TCRdb holds only the in-frame ones, with some missing. The sample yields 200,000 to 250,000 clones, about 70% seen once. The specimen was naive CD4+ T cells from blood. These receptors all stem from a man aged 25-45 years in good health.

The chain couples TRBV9 to TRBJ2-7; 9 nucleotides agree with TRBD1. V shed 4 bases, J shed 6 bases, and the junction held 11 bases outside the gene matches. This CDR3 is built from 15 residues. Germline V lookup: CDR1 SGDLS, CDR2 YYNGEE. The CDR3 DNA follows: TGTGCCAGCAGCACCTCGGGACAGGGTATCGGCGAGCAGTACTTC. Encoded protein: CASSTSGQGIGEQYF.

V gene TRBV29-1 combines with J gene TRBJ2-1, with 9 bases fitting TRBD2. V lost 7 bases, J lost 2 bases, and 9 bases stayed unmatched. This CDR3 contains 15 residues. Germline values: CDR1 SQVTM, CDR2 ANQGSEA. CDR3 nucleotides: TGCAGCGCCTGGCGGGAGGGCCTCGCCTACAATGAGCAGTTCTTC. Translating gives CSAWREGLAYNEQFF.

This clone was seen a single time. The chain is built from TRBV20-1 and TRBJ1-1, with D possibly matching TRBD1 (5 bases). V gave up 4 bases and J gave up 5 bases, with 8 bases separating them. CDR1 DFQATT and CDR2 SNEGSKA come from the germline V gene (reference sequence). CDR3 size: 11 residues. For the CDR3, the DNA is TGCAGTGCTACCCGGACAACTGAAGCTTTCTTT. Amino acid sequence: CSATRTTEAFF.

This clone was seen a handful of times. V and J are TRBV7-9 and TRBJ2-5; 9 bases match TRBD1. CDR3 length equals 15 residues. Germline assignment: CDR1 SEHNR and CDR2 FQNEAQ (reference sequence). J was trimmed by 2 bases and V by 5 bases; bases with no gene match: 6. CDR3 loop: CASSPPGQGQETQYF. The CDR3 DNA follows: TGTGCCAGCAGCCCTCCAGGACAGGGGCAAGAGACCCAGTACTTC.

The count of this clone is one. The rearrangement links TRBV7-2 to TRBJ2-5; either TRBD1 or TRBD2 may fit D (6 bases each). Per germline, CDR1 SGHTA and CDR2 FQGNSA. This CDR3 is built from 13 residues. Trimming removed 8 bases from V and 4 bases from J, with 14 bases in between. CDR3 amino acids: CASRPQGGETQYF. The CDR3 coding sequence is TGTGCCAGCCGACCACAGGGAGGAGAGACCCAGTACTTC.

The chain couples TRBV28 to TRBJ2-1; the match to TRBD2 covers 9 bases. After removal of 2 bases from V and 4 bases from J, the junction contained 3 bases not matched to a gene. The germline V gene has CDR1 MDHEN and CDR2 SYDVKM. The CDR3 totals 15 residues. The CDR3 DNA follows: TGTGCCAGCAGTTTAGGGCTAGCGGGGTACAATGAGCAGTTCTTC. Encoded protein: CASSLGLAGYNEQFF.

This chain connects TRBV4-1 to TRBJ2-7; no clear D gene. Germline CDR1 reads MGHRA; CDR2 reads YSYEKL. CDR3 length equals 14 residues. V was cut by 5 bases and J by 5 bases, with 16 bases left in between. The CDR3 spells CASSWTPRDNEQYF. CDR3 bases: TGCGCCAGCAGCTGGACCCCCCGAGACAACGAGCAGTACTTC.

The chain has TRBV28 and TRBJ2-7; D possibly corresponds to TRBD1 (5 bases). Trimming shortened V by 6 bases and J by 6 bases, and 21 bases separated the two germline ends. CDR1 MDHEN and CDR2 SYDVKM come from the germline V gene. CDR3 length: 15 residues. The CDR3 sequence is CASSPSGHGFVEQYF. CDR3 bases: TGTGCCAGCAGCCCGTCAGGGCATGGGTTTGTCGAGCAGTACTTC.

CDR3: CASSVGLAGVADTQYF. The CDR3, as DNA: TGTGCCAGCAGCGTAGGACTAGCGGGAGTCGCAGATACGCAGTATTTT. V gene TRBV9 combines with J gene TRBJ2-3; 12 bases agree with TRBD2. CDR3 length equals 16 residues. With 0 bases clipped from V and 4 bases from J, the junction kept 3 bases outside the gene matches. Germline V lookup: CDR1 SGDLS, CDR2 YYNGEE. Full variable domain (rest looked up from reference TRBV9 and TRBJ2-3): DSGVTQTPKHLITATGQRVTLRCSPRSGDLSVYWYQQSLDQGLQFLIQYYNGEERAKGNILERFSAQQFPDLHSELNLSSLELGDSALYFCASSVGLAGVADTQYFGPGTRLTVL.

This clone showed up just once. The chain uses TRBV10-3 and TRBJ2-7; D possibly uses TRBD1 or TRBD2 (5 bases each). This CDR3 has 15 residues. The germline gives CDR1 ENHRY, CDR2 SYGVKD. V shed 5 bases and J shed 3 bases, with 17 bases lying between them. The CDR3 DNA reads TGTGCCATCAGTCCGGGACCTCTTAATCGCTACGAGCAGTACTTC. It encodes CAISPGPLNRYEQYF.

J is TRBJ2-1 and V is TRBV30; the match to TRBD2 covers 10 bases. This CDR3 is built from 14 residues. CDR1 and CDR2 (germline): GTSNPN, SVGIG (reference sequence). Unmatched junction bases numbered 5, after V lost 3 bases and J lost 6 bases. The CDR3 nucleotides read TGTGCCTGGAGAGGACTAGCGGACCTCAATGAGCAGTTCTTC. Translated: CAWRGLADLNEQFF.

The genes are TRBV4-2 and TRBJ1-1; D is unresolved. The V gene lost 1 base and the J gene lost 5 bases, with 11 bases spanning the gap. The CDR3 consists of 14 residues. The V gene's germline CDR1 is LGHNA and CDR2 YNFKEQ. DNA for the CDR3: TGTGCCAGCAGCCAAGCGTCGGGTAGGACTGAAGCTTTCTTT. It specifies CASSQASGRTEAFF.

The chain joins TRBV4-1 to TRBJ2-6; D is unresolved. The CDR3 length is 15 residues. In germline, CDR1 is MGHRA, CDR2 YSYEKL. V was shortened by 0 bases and J by 1 base, with 4 bases between the two germline ends. CDR3 protein: CASSQDSSGANVLTF. DNA for the CDR3: TGCGCCAGCAGCCAAGACAGTTCTGGGGCCAACGTCCTGACTTTC.

The chain employs TRBV18 and TRBJ2-7; D gene unclear. The germline V gene encodes CDR1 KGHSH and CDR2 LQKENI. V dropped 0 bases and J dropped 3 bases, with 6 bases sitting between them. The CDR3 spans 13 residues. CDR3 in DNA: TGTGCCAGCTCACCACCTACCAGCTACGAGCAGTACTTC. Translated, it gives CASSPPTSYEQYF. Variable domain in full (rest from reference TRBV18 and TRBJ2-7): NAGVMQNPRHLVRRRGQEARLRCSPMKGHSHVYWYRQLPEEGLKFMVYLQKENIIDESGMPKERFSAEFPKEGPSILRIQQVVRGDSAAYFCASSPPTSYEQYFGPGTRLTVT.